Listed below are T cell receptor beta chains from one sample, sequenced in a study of blood T cell repertoires in COVID-19. Sequenced by immunoSEQ multiplex PCR; TCRdb stores in-frame clones only, minus some. The table lists under 80,000 clones, 85% to 90% of them singletons. Sample: peripheral blood. The receptors were gathered from a woman older than 75 with active COVID-19. Both conserved end residues are trimmed from each CDR3. Fields, in order: V gene, clone size, J gene, CDR3 protein. Clone size is shown for a subset of rows, as once, few, many or a class of expanded clone.

TRBV7-9	once	TRBJ1-3	ASSSGISGNTIY
TRBV27	-	TRBJ2-1	ASSFLRAGVSYNEQF
TRBV19	-	TRBJ1-2	ASSIGRRGTGVGGYT
TRBV6-2/TRBV6-3	-	TRBJ2-1	ASSVVTREQF
TRBV19	-	TRBJ2-1	ASSITGTGAKF
TRBV12-3/TRBV12-4	-	TRBJ2-7	ASSLERPYEQY
TRBV5-5	-	TRBJ2-1	ASTRRPGNEQF
TRBV6-2/TRBV6-3	-	TRBJ1-2	ASSSGGYGYT
TRBV6-6	-	TRBJ1-2	ASSYSSRGDGYT
TRBV28	-	TRBJ2-5	ASSFQGQDRETQY
TRBV6-1	-	TRBJ1-1	ASSEGNSGTEAF
TRBV3-1/TRBV3-2	-	TRBJ2-3	ASSQDPVARGDTQY
TRBV7-3	-	TRBJ1-1	ASSFSGDTEAF
TRBV2	once	TRBJ2-3	ASQAGDTQY
TRBV6-2/TRBV6-3	-	TRBJ2-4	ASSFSGTAKNIQY
TRBV10-1	-	TRBJ2-7	ASSDVEETYEQY
TRBV14	-	TRBJ1-2	ASSLGRQANYGYT
TRBV9	-	TRBJ2-7	ASSPALGGSGVGEQY
TRBV30	-	TRBJ2-1	AWSGGYGEF
TRBV28	-	TRBJ1-2	ASTPWGGNYGYT
TRBV6-5	-	TRBJ1-5	ASRETEMSLKPQH
TRBV28	-	TRBJ2-1	ASSPFSGGLYNEQF
TRBV7-3	-	TRBJ2-1	ASSLIAGVYNEQF
TRBV7-8	-	TRBJ1-5	ASSSRTGGAGSNQPQH
TRBV6-8	-	TRBJ2-1	ASSPDCNEQF
TRBV28	-	TRBJ1-3	ASSTGTDASGNTIY
TRBV28	-	TRBJ2-1	ASSLGERGRF
TRBV5-1	-	TRBJ2-3	ASSLRQTSGRTQY
TRBV19	-	TRBJ2-1	ASRKGLAGGLSYNEQF
TRBV29-1	-	TRBJ2-7	RSLGDRSYEQY
TRBV28	few	TRBJ2-7	ASRLAGEQQY
TRBV7-3	-	TRBJ1-1	ASGKGADTEAF
TRBV7-2	-	TRBJ2-1	ASSLNQGLFNEQF
TRBV6-5	few	TRBJ1-2	ASSYSPERGGYT
TRBV29-1	-	TRBJ1-4	SAVPAGGEKLF
TRBV24-1	once	TRBJ2-5	ATSDSRRVAYQETQY
TRBV25-1	-	TRBJ2-4	ASSEFAGNIQY
TRBV5-6	-	TRBJ2-3	ASSLGLAGGTDTQY
TRBV10-1	-	TRBJ2-1	ASTLAGGPHSSYNEQF
TRBV11-2	-	TRBJ1-1	ASSLDTRTGFNEAF
TRBV7-2	-	TRBJ1-6	ASSRGQAVRSPLH
TRBV5-1	-	TRBJ2-3	ASSLAASGLTDTQY
TRBV5-1	-	TRBJ2-7	ASSAGQGHEQY
TRBV18	-	TRBJ2-7	ASSPPDTGFEQY
TRBV28	-	TRBJ2-3	ASSLKAGGAADTQY
TRBV28	-	TRBJ2-3	ASSSLFGLHLAGGEADTQY
TRBV7-2	-	TRBJ2-5	ASSPGLVQETQY
TRBV5-1	-	TRBJ1-1	ASSPTNRGTEAF
TRBV6-6	-	TRBJ2-7	ASSYSRQTRYEQY
TRBV6-2/TRBV6-3	-	TRBJ2-1	ASSYPPNEQF
TRBV29-1	once	TRBJ2-7	SALGASLSYEQY
TRBV5-1	-	TRBJ1-6	ASSGGTGGSYNSPLH
TRBV7-2	-	TRBJ2-5	ASSNRQGLETQY
TRBV28	once	TRBJ2-1	ASSPLAGGKYEQF